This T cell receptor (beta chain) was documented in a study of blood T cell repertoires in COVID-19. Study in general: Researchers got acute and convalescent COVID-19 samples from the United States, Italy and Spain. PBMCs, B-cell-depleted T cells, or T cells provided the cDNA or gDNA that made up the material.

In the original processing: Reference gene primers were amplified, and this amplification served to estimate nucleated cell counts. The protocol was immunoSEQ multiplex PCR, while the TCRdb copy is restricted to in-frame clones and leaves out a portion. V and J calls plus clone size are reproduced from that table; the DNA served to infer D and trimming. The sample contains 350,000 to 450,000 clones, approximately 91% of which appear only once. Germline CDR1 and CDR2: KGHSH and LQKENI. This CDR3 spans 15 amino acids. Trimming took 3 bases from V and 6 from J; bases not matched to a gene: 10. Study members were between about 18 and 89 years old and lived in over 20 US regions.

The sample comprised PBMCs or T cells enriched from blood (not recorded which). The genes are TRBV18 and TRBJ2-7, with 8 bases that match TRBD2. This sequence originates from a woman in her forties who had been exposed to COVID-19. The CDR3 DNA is TGTGCCAGCTCACCCAAAGCGGGAGAGGTAACCGAGCAGTACTTC. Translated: CASSPKAGEVTEQYF. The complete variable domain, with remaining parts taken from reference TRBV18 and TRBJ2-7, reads NAGVMQNPRHLVRRRGQEARLRCSPMKGHSHVYWYRQLPEEGLKFMVYLQKENIIDESGMPKERFSAEFPKEGPSILRIQQVVRGDSAAYFCASSPKAGEVTEQYFGPGTRLTVT.